A single sample gave rise to the 26 T cell receptor beta chains below, sequenced in a study of post-analysis software for immune sequencing data. Tagging with unique molecular identifiers was a feature of the TCR beta cDNA libraries. TCRdb used MiXCR to reprocess the PCR reads, holding one entry per CDR3 protein. Of some 240,000 distinct CDR3 sequences listed, less than 40% are singletons. No antigen has been identified for these receptors. Findings and limits, study-wide: When patients were compared with controls, about 5 TRBV segments were more frequent, TRBV5-6, TRBV5-1 and TRBV20-1 among them.

The sample was blood. These TCRs come from a girl aged 5-17 years with multiple sclerosis.

The chain employs TRBV14 and TRBJ1-1; D not resolved. Germline V lookup: CDR1 SGHDN, CDR2 FVKESK. This CDR3 region has 15 residues. Between the trimmed V and J ends, which lost 0 bases and 1 base, there was a span of 9 bases. The CDR3 spells CASSQDPWRNTEAFF. The CDR3 coding sequence is TGTGCCAGCAGCCAAGATCCGTGGAGGAACACTGAAGCTTTCTTT. The full variable domain, in which reference TRBV14 and TRBJ1-1 provide the parts outside the CDR3, is EAGVTQFPSHSVIEKGQTVTLRCDPISGHDNLYWYRRVMGKEIKFLLHFVKESKQDESGMPNNRFLAERTGGTYSTLKVQPAELEDSGVYFCASSQDPWRNTEAFFGQGTRLTVV.

This chain uses TRBV28 with TRBJ2-7; no clear D gene. CDR3 length equals 16 residues. With 7 bases removed from V and 0 bases from J, the gap between germline ends came to 19 bases. Germline assignment: CDR1 MDHEN and CDR2 SYDVKM. CDR3 loop: CASTPSALTLSYEQYF. The CDR3 coding sequence is TGTGCCAGCACCCCCTCGGCCCTTACACTCTCCTACGAGCAGTACTTC.

The rearrangement uses TRBV7-3 and TRBJ2-1, with TRBD2 matching 7 bases. The germline gives CDR1 SGHTA, CDR2 FQGTGA. CDR3 size: 19 residues. The V and J ends lost 1 base and 7 bases, in that order; junction bases with no gene match: 19. The CDR3 here is CASSLRMWPSGKNRNEQFF. In nucleotides, the CDR3 is TGTGCCAGCAGCTTAAGGATGTGGCCTAGCGGTAAAAACCGGAATGAGCAGTTCTTC.

This clonotype appeared a few times. This sequence joins TRBV11-2 and TRBJ2-3; 8 positions match TRBD1. The CDR3 sequence is 15 residues long. Germline V CDR1 and CDR2: SGHAT, FQNNGV. Trimming removed 7 bases from V and 4 bases from J; junction bases left unmatched: 10. The DNA for the CDR3 is TGTGCCAGCAACCCATGGTCAGGGGGCGCAGATACGCAGTATTTT. Encoded protein: CASNPWSGGADTQYF.

About this clonotype: A much more abundant neighbour one base away suggests this may be a read error. The chain is built from TRBV29-1 and TRBJ2-7, with TRBD1 identical over 8 bases. V gave up 4 bases and J gave up 7 bases; unmatched junction bases: 9. CDR3 size: 13 residues. CDR1 and CDR2 (germline): SQVTM, ANQGSEA. The chain's CDR3 is CSVGQGSVIEQYF. The CDR3, as DNA: TGCAGCGTTGGACAGGGGTCGGTCATTGAGCAGTACTTC.

V usage is TRBV6-1 and J usage is TRBJ2-7; 10 bases line up with TRBD2. Germline loops: CDR1 MNHNS, CDR2 SASEGT. The CDR3 covers 16 residues. Trimming removed 1 base from V and 3 bases from J; junction bases left unmatched: 6. Here the CDR3 reads CASSEGLAGDHYEQYF. The DNA of the CDR3 is TGTGCCAGCAGTGAAGGACTAGCGGGCGATCACTACGAGCAGTACTTC.

This clonotype was counted many times. The chain carries TRBV5-1 and TRBJ2-3, with 8 bases that match TRBD1. This CDR3 comprises 16 residues. Germline V gene data show CDR1 as SGHRS and CDR2 as YFSETQ. The V and J ends lost 2 bases and 0 bases, in that order; junction bases with no gene match: 5. The CDR3 DNA sequence: TGCGCCAGCAGCTTTCAGGGGGCTGCTAGCACAGATACGCAGTATTTT. Protein product: CASSFQGAASTDTQYF.

The chain has TRBV25-1 and TRBJ2-7, with D hard to call. The J call could be wrong; TRBJ2-5 is a better fit for the DNA end. CDR1 MGHDK and CDR2 SYGVNS come from the germline V gene. The CDR3 extends over 12 amino acids. The CDR3 sequence: CASSELGETQYF. Here the CDR3 DNA reads TGTGCCAGCAGTGAATTGGGGGAGACCCAGTACTTC.

This clonotype was seen ten or more times. This rearrangement joins TRBV27 to TRBJ2-1; 7 bases line up with TRBD1. CDR3 length: 15 amino acids. Per germline, CDR1 MNHEY and CDR2 SMNVEV (reference sequence). Trimming cost V 3 bases and J 4 bases; bases outside gene matches: 6. The CDR3 nucleotides are TGTGCCAGCAGTTTGGAGACAGGGTCTTACAATGAGCAGTTCTTC. Translated, it gives CASSLETGSYNEQFF.

This clonotype was seen ten or more times. The chain joins TRBV12-3 or TRBV12-4 to TRBJ1-6, with D perhaps matching TRBD1 (6 bases). The CDR3 covers 17 residues. The V end was cut by 2 bases, the J end by 4 bases, with 15 bases between. The CDR3 loop is CASSLLLGGEYNSPLHF. The CDR3 DNA reads as TGTGCCAGCAGTTTACTATTAGGGGGGGAATATAATTCACCCCTCCACTTT.

With regard to this clonotype: One base away lies a much larger clone, so this may be a sequencing read error. The chain combines TRBV6-5 with TRBJ2-7; tentative D call: TRBD2 (6 bases). CDR1 MNHEY and CDR2 SVGAGI come from the germline V gene. The CDR3 has 13 amino acids. CDR3 DNA: TGTGCCGGCAGCGCCGGCGGGAACAGCGAGCAGTACTTC. It is translated as CAGSAGGNSEQYF.

The V call is TRBV7-9, the J call TRBJ2-5, with 9 bases that match TRBD1. Per germline, CDR1 SEHNR and CDR2 FQNEAQ (reference sequence). The CDR3 is 14 residues long. V was clipped by 2 bases and J by 11 bases; unmatched bases: 9. The CDR3: CASSLIGTGTEQYF. The CDR3 nucleotides are TGTGCCAGCAGCTTAATAGGGACAGGGACTGAGCAGTACTTC.

This clonotype showed up just a few times. The chain recombines TRBV20-1 with TRBJ1-6; D is unresolved. The V gene's germline CDR1 is DFQATT and CDR2 SNEGSKA (reference sequence). The CDR3 is made up of 14 amino acids. Trimming cost V 3 bases and J 12 bases, with 18 bases left between them. CDR3 bases: TGCAGTGCTAGTCCAAGGGTTCGCCAAGGACCCCTCCACTTT. Encoded protein: CSASPRVRQGPLHF.

This clonotype was picked up many times. The chain couples TRBV6-1 to TRBJ2-7; 10 bases align to TRBD2. The V gene's germline CDR1 is MNHNS and CDR2 SASEGT. This CDR3 has 17 residues. Unmatched junction bases numbered 8, after V lost 3 bases and J lost 0 bases. The CDR3: CASSEVAGGPSSYEQYF. CDR3 nucleotides: TGTGCCAGCAGTGAGGTAGCGGGAGGTCCAAGCTCCTACGAGCAGTACTTC.

V is TRBV20-1 and J is TRBJ2-5; D is perhaps TRBD1 (6 bases). CDR1 is DFQATT, CDR2 SNEGSKA, per germline (reference sequence). With 3 bases removed from V and 11 bases from J, the gap between germline ends came to 16 bases. There are 12 residues in the CDR3. The CDR3 loop is CSARDSTNEQYF. The CDR3 nucleotides are TGCAGTGCTAGGGACAGTACCAATGAGCAGTACTTC.

The chain recombines TRBV12-3 or TRBV12-4 with TRBJ1-5; 9 nucleotides align to TRBD1. The CDR3 is 15 residues long. Trimming at V came to 5 bases and at J to 3 bases, leaving 5 bases not matched to a gene. CDR3 residues: CASSTTGGYNQPQHF. The CDR3 DNA follows: TGTGCCAGCAGTACCACAGGGGGCTACAATCAGCCCCAGCATTTT.

V and J are TRBV7-2 and TRBJ2-1, with no clear D. In germline, CDR1 is SGHTA, CDR2 FQGNSA. CDR3 length equals 12 residues. The ends were cut back, 3 bases at V and 5 bases at J, with 5 bases in the middle. The CDR3 DNA follows: TGTGCCAGCAGCTTTTGGAACAATGAGCAGTTCTTC. This gives the protein CASSFWNNEQFF.

The chain combines TRBV5-4 with TRBJ2-3; the match to TRBD2 covers 11 bases. After removal of 5 bases from V and 5 bases from J, the junction contained 10 bases not matched to a gene. The V gene's germline CDR1 is SGHNT and CDR2 YYREEE (reference sequence). The length of the CDR3 is 16 residues. In DNA, the CDR3 is TGTGCCAGCAGTCCATGGCTAGCGGGAGGAGTAGATACGCAGTATTTT. Protein product: CASSPWLAGGVDTQYF.

This clonotype has at least ten counts. This chain uses TRBV5-1 with TRBJ2-5, with 7 bases lining up with TRBD2. Germline CDR1 is SGHRS and CDR2 is YFSETQ. The length of the CDR3 is 15 residues. V lost 5 bases to trimming and J lost 4 bases; unmatched junction nucleotides: 11. In nucleotides, the CDR3 is TGCGCCAGCAGTCCGCGGGGGTGGCCCCCAGAGACCCAGTACTTC. Its translation: CASSPRGWPPETQYF.

About this clonotype: A much bigger clone sits one base away, suggesting this may be a read error. The CDR3 DNA sequence: TGCAGTGCTAGAGTCGCCGGCAGACCATACAATGAGCAGTACTTC. Encoded protein: CSARVAGRPYNEQYF. The chain carries TRBV20-1 and TRBJ2-7; D call uncertain. The CDR3 has 15 amino acids. Germline V lookup: CDR1 DFQATT, CDR2 SNEGSKA (reference sequence). V was clipped by 1 base and J by 7 bases, with 20 bases between them.

There are a few counts of this clonotype. The V gene is TRBV2, the J gene TRBJ2-2; maybe TRBD1 (5 bases). Trimming removed 4 bases from V and 8 bases from J, with 11 bases in between. The length of the CDR3 is 13 residues. The V gene's germline CDR1 is SNHLY and CDR2 FYNNEI. In DNA, the CDR3 is TGTGCCAGCAGTGTGGGCTGGACAGGGGAGCTGTTTTTT. Protein product: CASSVGWTGELFF.

This clonotype was observed many times. The chain uses TRBV27 and TRBJ1-2; tentative D call: TRBD1 (5 bases). The V gene's germline CDR1 is MNHEY and CDR2 SMNVEV (reference sequence). This CDR3 is built from 15 residues. V was pared by 6 bases and J by 1 base, with 15 bases between. CDR3: CASSTGAGHNYGYTF. Here the CDR3 DNA reads TGTGCCAGCAGCACCGGGGCAGGGCATAACTATGGCTACACCTTC.

This clonotype was observed a few times. A much more abundant neighbour one base away suggests this may be a read error. This rearrangement joins TRBV6-4 to TRBJ2-2, with TRBD1 identical over 9 bases. The CDR3 length is 13 residues. The germline V gene has CDR1 MRHNA and CDR2 SNTAGT. The ends lost 6 bases at V and 4 bases at J; junction bases unmatched: 0. The DNA of the CDR3 is TGTGCCAGCAGGGACAGGGGCACCGGGGAGCTGTTTTTT. Translating gives CASRDRGTGELFF.

A few counts support this clonotype. The chain uses TRBV27 and TRBJ1-1; D not certain. The CDR3 spans 15 residues. V was pared by 2 bases and J by 4 bases, with 14 bases between. Germline V gene data show CDR1 as MNHEY and CDR2 as SMNVEV (reference sequence). CDR3 DNA sequence: TGTGCCAGCAGTTTAAGCCCGGACGGCATCACTGAAGCTTTCTTT. It is translated as CASSLSPDGITEAFF.

This clonotype was seen more than once but under ten times. The rearrangement links TRBV15 to TRBJ2-1; the match to TRBD2 covers 10 bases. The junction had 9 bases not matched to a gene; V was cut back by 5 bases and J by 5 bases. The CDR3 has 16 residues. Germline CDR1 LNHNV, CDR2 YYDKDF (reference sequence). CDR3 residues: CATSGQGLAAHNEQFF. Here the CDR3 DNA reads TGTGCCACCAGCGGTCAAGGACTAGCGGCCCACAATGAGCAGTTCTTC.

This clonotype was counted many times. The chain recombines TRBV5-1 with TRBJ2-3; D gene unclear. The CDR3 is made up of 15 amino acids. Germline V gene data show CDR1 as SGHRS and CDR2 as YFSETQ. Trimming removed 2 bases from V and 0 bases from J, with 10 bases in between. CDR3 DNA: TGCGCCAGCAGCTTTGCCAGGCAGAGCACAGATACGCAGTATTTT. It translates to CASSFARQSTDTQYF.